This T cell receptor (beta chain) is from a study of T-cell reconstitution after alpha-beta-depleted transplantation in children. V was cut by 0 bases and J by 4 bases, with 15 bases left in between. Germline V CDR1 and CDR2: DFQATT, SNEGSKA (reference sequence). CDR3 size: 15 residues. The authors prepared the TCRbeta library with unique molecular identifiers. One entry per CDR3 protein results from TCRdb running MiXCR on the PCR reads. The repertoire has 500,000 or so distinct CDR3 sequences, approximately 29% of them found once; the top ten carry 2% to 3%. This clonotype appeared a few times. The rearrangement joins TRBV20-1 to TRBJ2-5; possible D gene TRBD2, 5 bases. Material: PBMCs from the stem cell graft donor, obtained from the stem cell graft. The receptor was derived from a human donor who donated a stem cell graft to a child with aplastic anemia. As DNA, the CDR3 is TGCAGTGCTAGAGATCATGGCGGGTTGGTAGAGACCCAGTACTTC. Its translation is CSARDHGGLVETQYF.